The T cell receptor (beta chain) described here comes from a study of blood T cell repertoires in COVID-19. Study as a whole: T cells, B-cell-depleted T cells, or PBMCs provided the cDNA or gDNA that served as material.

Residents of approximately 25 US areas, aged about 18 to 89 years, made up the participants. Cohort assignment relied on participant-reported clinical history. Two negative PCRs, clearance, or symptom resolution had been documented for recovered Cohort 3 donors. Profiling relied on immunoSEQ multiplex PCR, and the TCRdb table lists in-frame clones only, not all of them. This table has 150,000 to 200,000 clones, 70% to 90% appearing once. Per the germline V gene, CDR1 is MDHEN and CDR2 is SYDVKM. Unmatched junction bases numbered 7, after V lost 8 bases and J lost 4 bases. CDR3 length: 14 residues. The chain employs TRBV28 and TRBJ2-4; 8 bases are shared with TRBD2. Input material: PBMCs or T cells enriched from blood (not recorded which). The source is a woman aged 18-30 years who had recovered from COVID-19. The DNA for the CDR3 is TGTGCCAGCGGGAGCGGGAGTGGAAAAAACATTCAGTACTTC. Protein product: CASGSGSGKNIQYF.